Each of the 14 T cell receptor beta chains below was sequenced from the same sample in a study of blood T cells in healthy people across ages. Together with a sample-barcoded 5' primer, a J-beta primer mix was included in a second PCR lasting about 7 to 11 cycles. TCRdb re-called the 5' RACE reads through MiXCR, storing one row per CDR3 protein. Of roughly 730,000 distinct CDR3 sequences detected, more than 50% appear once; the ten largest clones hold 20% to 30%. Material: blood. The origin of the receptors is a middle-aged man in good health.

In this sample, this clonotype turned up a few times. The chain couples TRBV7-3 to TRBJ1-6; D unresolved. The V end was cut by 3 bases, the J end by 7 bases, with 7 bases between. Germline assignment: CDR1 SGHTA and CDR2 FQGTGA. The CDR3 sequence is 13 residues long. CDR3 region: CASSLGLNSPLHF. The CDR3 nucleotides read TGTGCCAGCAGCTTGGGCCTAAATTCACCCCTCCACTTT.

The V and J genes are TRBV5-6 and TRBJ2-2; 11 bases are shared with TRBD1. Germline V CDR1 and CDR2: SGHDT, YYEEEE. The CDR3 is 16 residues long. Germline trimming cut 2 bases from V and 4 bases from J; bases unmatched to any gene: 4. The chain's CDR3 is CASSLTGQGVTGELFF. DNA for the CDR3: TGTGCCAGCAGCTTAACGGGACAGGGGGTCACCGGGGAGCTGTTTTTT.

The V and J genes are TRBV4-1 and TRBJ1-2; D gene ambiguous. V was trimmed by 4 bases and J by 2 bases, leaving 20 bases between them. The CDR3 consists of 17 residues. Per the germline V gene, CDR1 is MGHRA and CDR2 is YSYEKL. In DNA, the CDR3 is TGCGCCAGCAGCCTAGGAGGACTAACTACTACAAACTATGGCTACACCTTC. Protein sequence: CASSLGGLTTTNYGYTF.

The V gene is TRBV7-2, the J gene TRBJ1-6; D gene unclear. V lost 5 bases, J lost 7 bases, and 12 bases lay in between. From germline, CDR1 is SGHTA and CDR2 FQGNSA. CDR3 length equals 14 residues. This chain's CDR3 is CASSPVIGNSPLHF. Written as DNA, the CDR3 is TGTGCCAGCAGCCCCGTGATTGGCAATTCACCCCTCCACTTT.

V gene TRBV7-9 combines with J gene TRBJ2-7; D possibly corresponds to TRBD1 (5 bases). V lost 3 bases, J lost 6 bases, and 15 bases lay in between. This CDR3 spans 14 amino acids. Germline lookup yields CDR1 SEHNR and CDR2 FQNEAQ (reference sequence). The CDR3 DNA reads as TGTGCCAGCAGCTTCTCGCAGGGCTACCCCGAGCAGTACTTC. Residues: CASSFSQGYPEQYF.

The chain joins TRBV4-3 to TRBJ1-1; D might be TRBD1 (5 bases). CDR1 and CDR2 from the germline V gene are LGHNA and YSLEER. The CDR3 sequence is 14 residues long. The V gene lost 0 bases and the J gene lost 4 bases, with 9 bases spanning the gap. The CDR3 loop reads CASSQDRQSTEAFF. The CDR3 bases are TGCGCCAGCAGCCAAGACAGACAGTCCACTGAAGCTTTCTTT.

In the case of this clonotype: The junction does not match germline at one end; this may be a read error. The chain uses TRBV9 and TRBJ2-7; D is possibly TRBD2 (7 bases). Germline values: CDR1 SGDLS, CDR2 YYNGEE. The CDR3 sequence is 15 residues long. CDR3 nucleotides: TGTGCCAGCAGCGCCGCCGGGACAAGCGGGGACGAGCAGAACTTC. This encodes CASSAAGTSGDEQNF.

This chain joins TRBV15 and TRBJ1-4; D not certain. Germline values: CDR1 LNHNV, CDR2 YYDKDF (reference sequence). V was clipped by 2 bases and J by 2 bases, with 9 bases between them. This CDR3 has 15 residues. The CDR3 DNA reads TGTGCCACCAGCAGAATGCGGGCCACTAATGAAAAACTGTTTTTT. Translation gives CATSRMRATNEKLFF.

The chain carries TRBV4-3 and TRBJ2-7, with D possibly matching TRBD1 (6 bases). The CDR3 loop spans 15 amino acids. V shed 0 bases and J shed 7 bases, with 16 bases lying between them. Germline CDR1 LGHNA, CDR2 YSLEER. The CDR3, as DNA: TGCGCCAGCAGCCAAGACTACAGGGTCACAAGGGAGCAGTACTTC. Amino acid sequence: CASSQDYRVTREQYF.

The table lists this clonotype with a few counts. V and J are TRBV7-9 and TRBJ2-5; 8 bases agree with TRBD2. CDR1 and CDR2 (germline): SEHNR, FQNEAQ (reference sequence). This CDR3 is built from 16 residues. V trimming: 3 bases; J trimming: 0 bases; junction bases outside the gene matches: 6. The CDR3 reads CASSFTSGPYQETQYF. The CDR3 bases are TGTGCCAGCAGCTTCACTAGCGGTCCTTACCAAGAGACCCAGTACTTC.

This clonotype has only one observation. The V and J genes are TRBV7-9 and TRBJ1-1, with TRBD1 matching 7 bases. V was pared by 11 bases and J by 4 bases, with 10 bases of the junction left unmatched. The CDR3 runs 13 residues. CDR1 is SEHNR, CDR2 FQNEAQ, per germline (reference sequence). CDR3 loop: CAASTGDVTEAFF. The CDR3 DNA reads TGTGCCGCAAGTACAGGGGATGTCACTGAAGCTTTCTTT.

The gene calls are TRBV6-5 and TRBJ2-1, with 9 bases matching TRBD2. The J call may be faulty, since TRBJ2-7 better matches the DNA end. Germline V gene sequence: CDR1 MNHEY, CDR2 SVGAGI. This CDR3 region has 15 residues. In DNA form, the CDR3 reads TGTGCCAGCCTCCCCGGCGGGGGGGCTTACAATGAGCAGTACTTC. It yields the protein CASLPGGGAYNEQYF.

This clonotype was counted a few times. This sequence joins TRBV4-2 and TRBJ2-2; D is uncertain. The germline CDR1 and CDR2 sequences are LGHNA and YNFKEQ. Trimming removed 4 bases at V and 2 bases at J, with 11 bases between. The CDR3 consists of 15 residues. CDR3 sequence reads: CASSPPGPNTGELFF. The CDR3 DNA is TGTGCCAGCAGCCCTCCGGGTCCAAACACCGGGGAGCTGTTTTTT.

The genes are TRBV2 and TRBJ2-3; maybe TRBD2 (6 bases). Germline CDR1 SNHLY, CDR2 FYNNEI. The V gene lost 6 bases and the J gene lost 2 bases, with 18 bases spanning the gap. This CDR3 region has 16 residues. In nucleotides, the CDR3 is TGTGCCAGCAGCCACCCCAGGGCGGGGTCCACAGATACGCAGTATTTT. This codes for CASSHPRAGSTDTQYF.